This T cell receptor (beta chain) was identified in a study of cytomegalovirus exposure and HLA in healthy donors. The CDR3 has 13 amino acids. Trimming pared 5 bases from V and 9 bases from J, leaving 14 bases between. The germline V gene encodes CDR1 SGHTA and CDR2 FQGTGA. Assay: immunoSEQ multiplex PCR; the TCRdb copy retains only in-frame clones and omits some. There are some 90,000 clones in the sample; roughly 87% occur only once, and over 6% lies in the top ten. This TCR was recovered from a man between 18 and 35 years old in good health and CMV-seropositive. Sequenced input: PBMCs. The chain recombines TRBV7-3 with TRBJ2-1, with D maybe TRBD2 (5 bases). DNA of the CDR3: TGTGCCAGCAGCCTATTCGGGGAAGGTGAGCAGTTCTTC. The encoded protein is CASSLFGEGEQFF. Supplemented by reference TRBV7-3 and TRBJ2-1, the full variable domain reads GAGVSQTPSNKVTEKGKYVELRCDPISGHTALYWYRQSLGQGPEFLIYFQGTGAADDSGLPNDRFFAVRPEGSVSTLKIQRTERGDSAVYLCASSLFGEGEQFFGPGTRLTVL.